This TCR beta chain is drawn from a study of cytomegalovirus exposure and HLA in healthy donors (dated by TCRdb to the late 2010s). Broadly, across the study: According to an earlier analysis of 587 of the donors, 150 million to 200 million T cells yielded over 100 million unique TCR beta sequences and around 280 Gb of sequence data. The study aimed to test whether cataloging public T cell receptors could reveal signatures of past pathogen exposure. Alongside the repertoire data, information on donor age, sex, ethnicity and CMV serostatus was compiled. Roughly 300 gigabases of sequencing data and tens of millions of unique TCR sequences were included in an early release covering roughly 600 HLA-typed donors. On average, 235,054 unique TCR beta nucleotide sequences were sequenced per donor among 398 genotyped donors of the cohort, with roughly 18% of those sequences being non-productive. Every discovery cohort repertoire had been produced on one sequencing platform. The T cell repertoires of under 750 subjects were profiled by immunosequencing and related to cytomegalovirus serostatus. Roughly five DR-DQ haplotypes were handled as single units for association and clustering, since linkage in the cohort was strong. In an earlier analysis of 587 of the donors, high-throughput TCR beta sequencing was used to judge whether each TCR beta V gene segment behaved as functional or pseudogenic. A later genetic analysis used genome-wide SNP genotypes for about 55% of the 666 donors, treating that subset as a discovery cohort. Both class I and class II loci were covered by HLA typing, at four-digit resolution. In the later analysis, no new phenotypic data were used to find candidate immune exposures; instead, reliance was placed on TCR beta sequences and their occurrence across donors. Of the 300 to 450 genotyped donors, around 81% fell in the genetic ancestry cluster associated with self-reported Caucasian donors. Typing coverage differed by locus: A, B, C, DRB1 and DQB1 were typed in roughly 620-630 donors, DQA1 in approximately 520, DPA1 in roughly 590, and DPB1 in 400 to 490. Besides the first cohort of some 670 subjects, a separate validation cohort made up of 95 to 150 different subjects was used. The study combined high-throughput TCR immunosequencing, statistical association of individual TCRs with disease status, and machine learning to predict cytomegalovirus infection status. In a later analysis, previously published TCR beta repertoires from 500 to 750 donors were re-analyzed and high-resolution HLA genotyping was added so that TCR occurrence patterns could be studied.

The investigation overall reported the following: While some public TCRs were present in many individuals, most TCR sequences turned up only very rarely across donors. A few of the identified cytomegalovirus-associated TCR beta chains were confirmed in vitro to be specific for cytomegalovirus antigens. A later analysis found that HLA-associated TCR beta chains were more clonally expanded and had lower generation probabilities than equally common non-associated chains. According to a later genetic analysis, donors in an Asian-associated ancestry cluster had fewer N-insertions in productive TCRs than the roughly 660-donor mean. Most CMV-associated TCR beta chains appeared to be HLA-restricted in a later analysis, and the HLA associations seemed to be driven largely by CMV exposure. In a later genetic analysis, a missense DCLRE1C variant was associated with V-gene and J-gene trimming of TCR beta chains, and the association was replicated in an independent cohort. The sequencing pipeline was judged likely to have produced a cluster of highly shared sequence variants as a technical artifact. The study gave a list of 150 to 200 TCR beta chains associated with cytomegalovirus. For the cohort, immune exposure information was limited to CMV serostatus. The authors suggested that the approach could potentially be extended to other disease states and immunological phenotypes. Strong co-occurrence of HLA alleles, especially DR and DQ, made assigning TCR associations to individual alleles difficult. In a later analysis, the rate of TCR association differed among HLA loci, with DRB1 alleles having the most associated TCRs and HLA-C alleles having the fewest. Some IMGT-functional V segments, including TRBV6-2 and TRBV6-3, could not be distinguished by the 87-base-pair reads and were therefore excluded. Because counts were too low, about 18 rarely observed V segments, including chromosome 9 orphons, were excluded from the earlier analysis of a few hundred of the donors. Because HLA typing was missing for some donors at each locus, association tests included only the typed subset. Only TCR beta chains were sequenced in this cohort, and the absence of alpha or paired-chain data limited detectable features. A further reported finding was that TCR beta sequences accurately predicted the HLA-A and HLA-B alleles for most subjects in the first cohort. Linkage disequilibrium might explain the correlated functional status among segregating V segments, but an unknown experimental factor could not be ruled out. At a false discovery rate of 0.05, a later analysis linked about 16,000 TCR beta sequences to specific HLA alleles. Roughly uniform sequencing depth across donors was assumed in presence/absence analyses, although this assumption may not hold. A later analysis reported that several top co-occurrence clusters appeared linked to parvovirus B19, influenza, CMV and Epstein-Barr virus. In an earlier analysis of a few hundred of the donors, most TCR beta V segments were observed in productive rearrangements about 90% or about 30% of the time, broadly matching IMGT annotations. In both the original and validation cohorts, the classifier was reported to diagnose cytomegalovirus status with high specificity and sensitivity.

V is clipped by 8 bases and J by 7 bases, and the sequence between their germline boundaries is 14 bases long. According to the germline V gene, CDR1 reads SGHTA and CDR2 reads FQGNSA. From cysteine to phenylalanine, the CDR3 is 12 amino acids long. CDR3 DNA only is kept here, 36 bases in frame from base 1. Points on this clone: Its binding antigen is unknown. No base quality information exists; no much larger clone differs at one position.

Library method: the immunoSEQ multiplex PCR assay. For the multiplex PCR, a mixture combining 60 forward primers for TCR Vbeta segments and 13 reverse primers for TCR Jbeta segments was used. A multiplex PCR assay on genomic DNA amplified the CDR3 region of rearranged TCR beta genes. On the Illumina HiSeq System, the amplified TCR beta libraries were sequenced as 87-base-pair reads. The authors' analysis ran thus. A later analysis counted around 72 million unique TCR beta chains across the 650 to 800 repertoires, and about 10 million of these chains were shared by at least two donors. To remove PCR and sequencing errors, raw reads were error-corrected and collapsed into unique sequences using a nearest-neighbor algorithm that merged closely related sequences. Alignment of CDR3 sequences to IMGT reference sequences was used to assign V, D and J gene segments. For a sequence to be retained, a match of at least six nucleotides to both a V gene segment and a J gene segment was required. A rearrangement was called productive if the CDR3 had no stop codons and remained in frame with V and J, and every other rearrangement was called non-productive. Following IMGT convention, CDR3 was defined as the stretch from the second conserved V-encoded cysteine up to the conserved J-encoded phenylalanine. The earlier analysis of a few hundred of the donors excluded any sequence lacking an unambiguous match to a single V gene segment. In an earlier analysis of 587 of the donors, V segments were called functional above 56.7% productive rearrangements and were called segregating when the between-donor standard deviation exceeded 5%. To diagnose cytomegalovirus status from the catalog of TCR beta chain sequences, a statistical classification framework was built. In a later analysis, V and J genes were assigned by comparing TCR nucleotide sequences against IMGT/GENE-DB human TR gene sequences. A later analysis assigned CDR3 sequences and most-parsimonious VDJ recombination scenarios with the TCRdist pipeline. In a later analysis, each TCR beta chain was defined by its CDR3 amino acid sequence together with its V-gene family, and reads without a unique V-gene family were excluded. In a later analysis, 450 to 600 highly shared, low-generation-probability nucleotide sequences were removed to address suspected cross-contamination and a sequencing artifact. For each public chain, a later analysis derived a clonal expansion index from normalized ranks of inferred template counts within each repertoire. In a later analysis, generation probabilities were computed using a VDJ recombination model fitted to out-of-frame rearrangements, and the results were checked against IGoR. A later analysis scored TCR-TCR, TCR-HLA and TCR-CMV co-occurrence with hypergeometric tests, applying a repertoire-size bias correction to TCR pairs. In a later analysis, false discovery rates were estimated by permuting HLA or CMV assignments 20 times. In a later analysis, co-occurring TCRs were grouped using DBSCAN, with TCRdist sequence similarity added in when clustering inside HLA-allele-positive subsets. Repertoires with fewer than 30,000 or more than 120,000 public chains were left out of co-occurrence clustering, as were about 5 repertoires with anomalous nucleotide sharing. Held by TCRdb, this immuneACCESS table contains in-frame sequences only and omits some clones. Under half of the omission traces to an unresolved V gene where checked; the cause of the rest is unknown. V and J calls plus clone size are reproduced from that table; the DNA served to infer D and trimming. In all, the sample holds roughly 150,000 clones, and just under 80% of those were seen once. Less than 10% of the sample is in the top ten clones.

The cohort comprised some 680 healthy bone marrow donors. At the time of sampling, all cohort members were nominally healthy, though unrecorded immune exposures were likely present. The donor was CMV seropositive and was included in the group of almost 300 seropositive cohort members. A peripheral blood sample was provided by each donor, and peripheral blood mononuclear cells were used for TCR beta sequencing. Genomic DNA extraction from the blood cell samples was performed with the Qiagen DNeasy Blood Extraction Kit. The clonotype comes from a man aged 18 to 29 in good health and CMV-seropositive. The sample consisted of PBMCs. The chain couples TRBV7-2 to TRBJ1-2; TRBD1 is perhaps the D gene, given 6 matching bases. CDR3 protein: CASLRGGLGYTF. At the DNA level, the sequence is TGTGCCAGCCTAAGGGGGGGGCTTGGCTACACCTTC.